This TCR beta chain stems from a study of human T cells and chemical hapten exposure. TCRdb recomputed calls from the RACE reads with MiXCR, one row per CDR3 protein. The repertoire includes about 350,000 distinct CDR3 sequences, around 6% of them detected once, and under 7% sits in the top ten. CDR1 is SGHRS, CDR2 YFSETQ, per germline. V was pared by 5 bases and J by 0 bases, with 1 base of the junction left unmatched. The CDR3 is 13 amino acids. Time point specified: patch test 2, 6 weeks after DPC sensitization. Documented treatment: therapeutic diphenylcyclopropenone sensitization with weekly scalp DPC. At every patch-test visit, blood was drawn before the patch test was applied.

The V call is TRBV5-1, the J call TRBJ2-5; TRBD2 aligns across 7 bases. The sequenced sample was whole blood, obtained in connection with sensitization to the hapten diphenylcyclopropenone (DPC). The source is a woman under 30 with alopecia areata. Some clones in this sample may be carry-over from other donors' samples. The CDR3 coding sequence is TGCGCCAGCAGGGGAGGGAACCAAGAGACCCAGTACTTC. Translation gives CASRGGNQETQYF.